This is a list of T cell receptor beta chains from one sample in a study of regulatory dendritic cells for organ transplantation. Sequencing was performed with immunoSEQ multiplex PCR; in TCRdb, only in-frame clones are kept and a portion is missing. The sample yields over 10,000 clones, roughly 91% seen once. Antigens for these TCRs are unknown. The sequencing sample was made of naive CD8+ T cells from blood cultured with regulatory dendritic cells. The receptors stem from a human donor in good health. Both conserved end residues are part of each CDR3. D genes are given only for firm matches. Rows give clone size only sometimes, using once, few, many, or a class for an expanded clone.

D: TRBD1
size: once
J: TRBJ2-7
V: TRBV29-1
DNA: TGCAGCGCTGTCGCGGGACAGGGTCCCTACGAGCAGTACTTC
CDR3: CSAVAGQGPYEQYF

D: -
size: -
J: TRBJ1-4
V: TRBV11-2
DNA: TGTGCCAGCAGTCCCGGGACGGCAACTAATGAAAAACTGTTTTTT
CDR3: CASSPGTATNEKLFF

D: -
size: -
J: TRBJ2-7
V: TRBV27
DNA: TGTGCCAGCAGTCCCTTTCCGGCCTCTGATTCCTACGAGCAGTACTTC
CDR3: CASSPFPASDSYEQYF

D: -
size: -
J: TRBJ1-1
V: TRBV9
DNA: TGTGCCAGCAGCCCAGGGGCTTTCTTT
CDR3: CASSPGAFF

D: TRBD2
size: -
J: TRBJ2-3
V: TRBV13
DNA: TGTGCCAGCAGCGTGAGCGGGGGGGGTACAGATACGCAGTATTTT
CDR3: CASSVSGGGTDTQYF

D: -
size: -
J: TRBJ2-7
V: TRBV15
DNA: TGTGCCACCAGCAATCTAATCAGGCCTGGGTACTACGAGCAGTACTTC
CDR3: CATSNLIRPGYYEQYF

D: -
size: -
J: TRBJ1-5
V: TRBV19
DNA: TGTGCCAGTAGTTTACGGGGTGCGTCACAGCCCCAGCATTTT
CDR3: CASSLRGASQPQHF

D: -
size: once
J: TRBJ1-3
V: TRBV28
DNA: TGTGCCAGCAGTTTAACAACAGGGCGCGGAAACACCATATATTTT
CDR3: CASSLTTGRGNTIYF

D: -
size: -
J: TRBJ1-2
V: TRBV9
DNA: TGTGCCAGCAGCCGAGCCATTCGTAGGGGCTACACCTTC
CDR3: CASSRAIRRGYTF

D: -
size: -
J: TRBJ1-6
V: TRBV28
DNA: TGTGCCAGCAGTTTCGGGGTAGGGTCCTATAATTCACCCCTCCACTTT
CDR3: CASSFGVGSYNSPLHF

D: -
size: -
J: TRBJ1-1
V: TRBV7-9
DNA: TGTGCCAGCAGCTTAGGACCCACGGCGAACACTGAAGCTTTCTTT
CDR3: CASSLGPTANTEAFF

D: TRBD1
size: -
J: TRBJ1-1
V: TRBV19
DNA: TGTGCCAGTAGTATTGGACCGACAGGGGGGGTGAACACTGAAGCTTTCTTT
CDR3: CASSIGPTGGVNTEAFF

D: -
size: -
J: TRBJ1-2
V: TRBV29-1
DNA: TGCAGCGTTGCAGGGACGGCCTGGAGCTACACCTTC
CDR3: CSVAGTAWSYTF

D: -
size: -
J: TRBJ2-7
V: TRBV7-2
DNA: TGTGCCAGCAGCCACCCGATCGGCTACTACGAGCAGTACTTC
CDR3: CASSHPIGYYEQYF

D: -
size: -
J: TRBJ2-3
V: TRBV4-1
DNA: TGCGCCAGCAGCCAGACAGAGGCAGATACGCAGTATTTT
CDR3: CASSQTEADTQYF

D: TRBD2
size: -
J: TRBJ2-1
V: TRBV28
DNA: TGTGCCAGCAGTACCAGACTAGCGGGGAGGCTCTACAATGAGCAGTTCTTC
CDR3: CASSTRLAGRLYNEQFF

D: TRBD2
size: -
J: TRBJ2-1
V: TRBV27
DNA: TGTGCCAGCAGTGTACTAGCGGGAGTCCATGAGCAGTTCTTC
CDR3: CASSVLAGVHEQFF

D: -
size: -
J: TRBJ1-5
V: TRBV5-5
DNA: TGTGCCAGCAGCCCGGAGGGTGGGCAGAGTCGGCAGCCCCAGCATTTT
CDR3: CASSPEGGQSRQPQHF

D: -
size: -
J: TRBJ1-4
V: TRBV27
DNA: TGTGCCAGCAGTTTAATGGGGGGCCCGAATGAAAAACTGTTTTTT
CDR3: CASSLMGGPNEKLFF

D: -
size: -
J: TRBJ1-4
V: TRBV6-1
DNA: TGTGCCAGCAGTGCCACAACAGGGATGACTAATGAAAAACTGTTTTTT
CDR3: CASSATTGMTNEKLFF

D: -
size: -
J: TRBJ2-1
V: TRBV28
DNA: TGTGCCAGCAGTGGGATTACCTACAATGAGCAGTTCTTC
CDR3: CASSGITYNEQFF

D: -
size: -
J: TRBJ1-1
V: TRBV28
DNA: TGTGCCAGCAGCATCCCCTCCGGGGGGGACACTGAAGCTTTCTTT
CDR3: CASSIPSGGDTEAFF

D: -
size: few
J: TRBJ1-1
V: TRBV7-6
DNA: TGTGCCAGCAGCCCGGGCGGCACTGAAGCTTTCTTT
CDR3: CASSPGGTEAFF

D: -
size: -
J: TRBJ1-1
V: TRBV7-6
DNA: TGTGCCAGCAGCTTAGAAGCGGGAAGAGTGAACACTGAAGCTTTCTTT
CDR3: CASSLEAGRVNTEAFF

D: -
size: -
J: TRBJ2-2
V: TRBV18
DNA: TGTGCCAGCTCACCACCCCGGGACACATACACCGGGGAGCTGTTTTTT
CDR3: CASSPPRDTYTGELFF

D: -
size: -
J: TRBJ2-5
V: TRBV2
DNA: TGTGCCAGCAGGTCCACTAGTATTAAGACCCAGTACTTC
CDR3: CASRSTSIKTQYF

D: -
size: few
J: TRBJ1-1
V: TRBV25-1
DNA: TGTGCCAGCAGTTTATCGAACACTGAAGCTTTCTTT
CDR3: CASSLSNTEAFF

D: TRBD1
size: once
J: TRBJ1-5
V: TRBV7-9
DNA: TGTGCCAGCAGCTTAGGGGGACAGGGTTCTGGTCAGCCCCAGCATTTT
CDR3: CASSLGGQGSGQPQHF

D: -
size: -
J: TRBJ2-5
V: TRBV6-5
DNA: TGTGCCAGCAGTTACTCGGGAGGTCAAGAGACCCAGTACTTC
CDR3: CASSYSGGQETQYF